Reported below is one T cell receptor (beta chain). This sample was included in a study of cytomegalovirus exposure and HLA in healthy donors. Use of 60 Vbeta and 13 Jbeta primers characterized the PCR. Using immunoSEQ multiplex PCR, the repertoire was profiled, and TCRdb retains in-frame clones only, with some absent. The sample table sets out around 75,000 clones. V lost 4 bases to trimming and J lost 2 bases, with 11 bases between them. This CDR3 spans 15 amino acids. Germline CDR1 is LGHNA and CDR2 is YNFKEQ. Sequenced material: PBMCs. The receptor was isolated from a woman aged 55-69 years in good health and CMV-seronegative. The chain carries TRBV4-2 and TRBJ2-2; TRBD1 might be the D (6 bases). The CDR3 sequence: CASSLGTLNTGELFF. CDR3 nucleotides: TGTGCCAGCAGCCTCGGGACACTTAACACCGGGGAGCTGTTTTTT.